This T cell receptor beta chain appears in the sequencing data of a study of cytomegalovirus exposure and HLA in healthy donors. Primers: 60 Vbeta forward and 13 Jbeta reverse. Clones were read by immunoSEQ multiplex PCR, and TCRdb kept only the in-frame ones, dropping some. Of 150,000 or so clones in the sample, around four fifths are singletons; the top ten hold roughly 1.4%. Germline-derived CDR1 and CDR2 are MNHEY and SMNVEV (reference sequence). The V and J ends lost 5 bases and 0 bases, in that order; junction bases with no gene match: 4. The length of the CDR3 is 15 residues. This clone was seen a few times.

The TCR comes from a man aged 25 to 45 in good health and CMV-seropositive. Sequencing was carried out using PBMCs. V usage is TRBV27 and J usage is TRBJ1-1, with 9 bases matching TRBD1. As DNA, the CDR3 is TGTGCCAGCAGTGGACAGGGGAACATGAACACTGAAGCTTTCTTT. As protein: CASSGQGNMNTEAFF.